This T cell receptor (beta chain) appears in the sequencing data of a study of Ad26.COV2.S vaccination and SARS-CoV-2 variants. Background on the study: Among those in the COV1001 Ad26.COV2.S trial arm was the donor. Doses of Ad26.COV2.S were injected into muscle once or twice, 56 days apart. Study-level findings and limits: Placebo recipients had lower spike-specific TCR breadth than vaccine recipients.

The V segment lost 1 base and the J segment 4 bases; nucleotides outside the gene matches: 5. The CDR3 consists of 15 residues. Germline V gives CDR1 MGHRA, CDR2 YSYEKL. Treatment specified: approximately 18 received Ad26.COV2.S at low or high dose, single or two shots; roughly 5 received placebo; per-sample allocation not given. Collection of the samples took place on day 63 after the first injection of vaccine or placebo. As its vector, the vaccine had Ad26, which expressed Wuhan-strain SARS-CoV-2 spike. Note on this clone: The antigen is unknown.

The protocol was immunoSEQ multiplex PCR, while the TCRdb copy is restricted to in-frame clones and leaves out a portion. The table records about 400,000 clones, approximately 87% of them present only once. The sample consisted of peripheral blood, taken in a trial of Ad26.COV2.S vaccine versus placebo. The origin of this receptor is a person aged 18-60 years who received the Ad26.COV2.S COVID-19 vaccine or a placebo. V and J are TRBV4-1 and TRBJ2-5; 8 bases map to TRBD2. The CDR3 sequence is CASSQVGLAGETQYF. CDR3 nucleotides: TGCGCCAGCAGCCAAGTAGGGCTAGCGGGAGAGACCCAGTACTTC.